The present T cell receptor beta chain was sequenced within a study of blood T cell repertoires in COVID-19 (dated by TCRdb to the early 2020s). Regarding the study in general: Collaborator samples came from the United States, Italy and Spain and covered acute and convalescent phases of COVID-19. The samples were drawn from the first 160 participants of the ongoing ImmuneRACE study and from 1,254 subjects provided by 6 global collaborators. The repertoires were made available in a free public database intended to serve as a resource for research on the immune response to SARS-CoV-2. The prospective study material was composed of cDNA or gDNA derived from T cells, B-cell-depleted T cells, or PBMCs. Subjects who had been exposed to COVID-19, were actively infected with it, or had recovered from it provided the deeply sampled blood TCRbeta repertoires that made up the dataset. The sample metadata nearly always contained a de-identified subject ID, COVID-19 status, age in years and sex. Where available, HLA class I and class II types were obtained from metadata supplied by the sample provider rather than from assay-based typing. The paper as a whole reports these results and caveats: The amount of clinical and demographic metadata varied by source and participant and was provided uncurated.

Collaborating institutions collected whole blood in K2EDTA tubes following their own protocols. For TCRbeta analysis, collaborators shipped samples in one of three forms: frozen whole blood, isolated PBMCs, or DNA extracted from either of those sample types. Concerning this clone: No cognate antigen has been identified for it. There are no base qualities to consult, and no much larger clone falls within one base.

The immunoSEQ Assay, a bias-controlled multiplex PCR, was used to amplify TCRbeta CDR3 regions from genomic DNA. The authors' pipeline ran thus. The number of nucleated cells in each sample was estimated from the amplification of reference gene primers within the assay. Sequence reads were collapsed and filtered to measure the absolute abundance of every unique TCRbeta CDR3 rearrangement. For each sample, productive Simpson clonality was calculated by taking the square root of Simpson's diversity index across productive rearrangements. As stored in TCRdb, this immuneACCESS dataset retains in-frame rearrangements with V and J assigned. A fraction of the clones does not appear; measured against another copy, unresolved V genes explain less than half of the discrepancy, and the remainder lacks a known reason. Clonal size and the V and J genes are those of that table, whereas D and trimming came from the DNA. In all, the sample holds about 130,000 clones, and under 85% of those were seen once. Together, the top ten hold approximately 8.7% of the sample.

The germline V gene (reference sequence) yields LGHDT for CDR1 and YNNKEL for CDR2. From the cysteine up to the phenylalanine, the CDR3 has a length of 14 residues. Only the CDR3 part of the read is kept: 42 bases, read in frame from the first base. The germline ends are 7 bases apart after V is trimmed by 0 bases and J by 1 base. The chain employs TRBV3-1 (or the pseudogene TRBV3-2) and TRBJ2-7, and perhaps TRBD1 as D gene, on 5 matching bases. The sample taken for sequencing was peripheral blood. This clonotype was obtained from a man aged 40-49 years with active or convalescent COVID-19. The sequenced DNA is TGTGCCAGCAGCCAAGATCAGGGTTCCTACGAGCAGTACTTC. Translated, this is CASSQDQGSYEQYF.